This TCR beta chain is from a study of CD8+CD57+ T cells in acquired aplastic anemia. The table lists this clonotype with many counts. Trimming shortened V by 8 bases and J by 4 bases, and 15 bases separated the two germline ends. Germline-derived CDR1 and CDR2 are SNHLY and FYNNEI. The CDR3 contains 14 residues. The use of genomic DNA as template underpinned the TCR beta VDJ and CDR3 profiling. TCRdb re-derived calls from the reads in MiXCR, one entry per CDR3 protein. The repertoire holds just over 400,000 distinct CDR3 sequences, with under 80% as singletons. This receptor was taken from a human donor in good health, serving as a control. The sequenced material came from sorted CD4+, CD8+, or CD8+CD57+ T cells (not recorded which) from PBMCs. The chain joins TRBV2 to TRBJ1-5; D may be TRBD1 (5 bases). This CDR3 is CASRQLTENQPQHF. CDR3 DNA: TGTGCCAGCCGACAGTTAACCGAAAATCAGCCCCAGCATTTT.